This entry lists 10 T cell receptor beta chains sequenced from one sample in a study of T cell clonotyping in hematopoietic cell transplantation listed by TCRdb under 2021. Preparation of the library involved the immunoSEQ multiplex PCR assay. TCRdb holds this immuneACCESS table with in-frame rearrangements only. Some clones are missing; in checked studies, unresolved V genes explain under half, and the rest has no known cause. Present in this sample are 7,500 to 9,500 clones, approximately 80% of which were seen just once. The ten largest make up approximately 4.8% of the sample. What the time point label conveys for this sample: 180 days after allo-HCT. The input for sequencing was peripheral blood mononuclear cells, taken 180 days after allogeneic stem cell transplant. The receptors come from a female patient aged 50-60 years who had an allogeneic stem cell transplant from an unrelated donor, so the T cells may come from the graft donor. Some clones in this sample may be carry-over from other donors' samples.

The chain recombines TRBV2 with TRBJ1-2; no reliable D call. Trimming shortened V by 4 bases and J by 7 bases, and 10 bases separated the two germline ends. Germline lookup yields CDR1 SNHLY and CDR2 FYNNEI. The CDR3 totals 12 residues. The chain's CDR3 is CASSGSGFGYTF. CDR3 DNA sequence: TGTGCCAGCAGTGGCAGTGGATTTGGCTACACCTTC.

This chain links TRBV27 with TRBJ2-7; D is ambiguous. This CDR3 has 13 residues. With 5 bases removed from V and 5 bases from J, the gap between germline ends came to 13 bases. The germline V gene encodes CDR1 MNHEY and CDR2 SMNVEV (reference sequence). CDR3 residues: CASSKYGWDEQYF. The CDR3 bases are TGTGCCAGCAGTAAGTACGGTTGGGACGAGCAGTACTTC.

V and J are TRBV6-1 and TRBJ2-7, with D tentatively TRBD2 (6 bases). The length of the CDR3 is 14 residues. CDR1 and CDR2 from the germline V gene are MNHNS and SASEGT. V gave up 8 bases and J gave up 2 bases, with 16 bases separating them. The CDR3 sequence: CASVLTGRTYEQYF. The CDR3 nucleotides read TGTGCCAGCGTATTGACCGGGAGAACCTACGAGCAGTACTTC.

The rearrangement uses TRBV6-6 and TRBJ1-5, with 8 bases aligning to TRBD1. There are 16 residues in the CDR3. V was clipped by 5 bases and J by 0 bases; unmatched bases: 6. Germline loops: CDR1 MNHNY, CDR2 SVGAGI (reference sequence). For the CDR3, the DNA is TGTGCCAGCAGTACGGGACAGGAGATTAGCAATCAGCCCCAGCATTTT. It codes for CASSTGQEISNQPQHF.

J is TRBJ2-7 and V is TRBV29-1; D possibly corresponds to TRBD2 (5 bases). Germline V gene sequence: CDR1 SQVTM, CDR2 ANQGSEA. The CDR3 runs 13 residues. Here the CDR3 reads CSALGADSYEQYF. CDR3 bases: TGCAGTGCCTTGGGAGCAGACTCCTACGAGCAGTACTTC.

The chain has TRBV6-5 and TRBJ1-5; D perhaps matches TRBD1 (6 bases). Germline V gene sequence: CDR1 MNHEY, CDR2 SVGAGI. V lost 2 bases, J lost 0 bases, and 11 bases lay in between. The CDR3 sequence is 16 residues long. The CDR3 DNA is TGTGCCAGCAGTTACAATGGACAGATTAGCAATCAGCCCCAGCATTTT. Amino acid sequence: CASSYNGQISNQPQHF.

The chain uses TRBV4-1 and TRBJ1-5; D remains unclear. The V and J ends lost 1 base and 4 bases respectively, with 14 bases between them. Per germline, CDR1 MGHRA and CDR2 YSYEKL. The CDR3 is 16 amino acids. This CDR3 is CASSQGDGMGNQPQHF. DNA for the CDR3: TGCGCCAGCAGCCAAGGTGACGGGATGGGGAATCAGCCCCAGCATTTT.

The gene calls are TRBV7-8 and TRBJ1-2; D might be TRBD1 (5 bases). V was pared by 0 bases and J by 2 bases, with 13 bases between. Looked up from germline, CDR1 is SGHVS and CDR2 is FQNEAQ. The length of the CDR3 is 16 residues. The DNA for the CDR3 is TGTGCCAGCAGCTTAGCGCTGGGGCTGGGGAACTATGGCTACACCTTC. Translation: CASSLALGLGNYGYTF.

The genes are TRBV4-1 and TRBJ1-1; D remains unclear. CDR1 is MGHRA, CDR2 YSYEKL, per germline. The CDR3 is 16 amino acids. Trimming took 1 base from V and 2 from J, leaving 14 bases between them. CDR3 coding DNA: TGCGCCAGCAGCCAAGTAAGGACTAACATTAACACTGAAGCTTTCTTT. Its translation: CASSQVRTNINTEAFF.

The chain couples TRBV6-5 to TRBJ1-2; 7 nucleotides align to TRBD1. The CDR3 has 13 residues. The V gene's germline CDR1 is MNHEY and CDR2 SVGAGI. J was trimmed by 3 bases and V by 3 bases; bases with no gene match: 1. The CDR3 bases are TGTGCCAGCAGTTATGGACAGGACTATGGCTACACCTTC. This codes for CASSYGQDYGYTF.